These 5 T cell receptor beta chains share one sample of origin, sequenced in a study of T cell changes during pregnancy in multiple sclerosis. Sequencing was performed with immunoSEQ multiplex PCR; in TCRdb, only in-frame clones are kept and a portion is missing. The table lists about 92,000 clones, 90% to 95% of them singletons, with about 4.5% in the top ten. The sequenced sample was peripheral blood, obtained in the first trimester of pregnancy. These receptors originate from a female donor with multiple sclerosis, enrolled in a pregnancy study.

The CDR3 reads CASRVGGGPYNEQFF. DNA of the CDR3: TGTGCCAGCAGGGTCGGAGGCGGACCTTACAATGAGCAGTTCTTC. This sequence joins TRBV11-2 and TRBJ2-1; tentative D call: TRBD2 (5 bases). V was trimmed by 6 bases and J by 4 bases, leaving 16 bases between them. The CDR3 has 15 residues. In germline, CDR1 is SGHAT, CDR2 FQNNGV. Together with reference TRBV11-2 and TRBJ2-1, the CDR3 gives the full variable domain: EAGVAQSPRYKIIEKRQSVAFWCNPISGHATLYWYQQILGQGPKLLIQFQNNGVVDDSQLPKDRFSAERLKGVDSTLKIQPAKLEDSAVYLCASRVGGGPYNEQFFGPGTRLTVL.

The rearrangement uses TRBV19 and TRBJ1-1, with a possible D match to TRBD1 (6 bases). Germline CDR1 LNHDA, CDR2 SQIVND (reference sequence). The CDR3 totals 16 residues. V gave up 4 bases and J gave up 1 base, with 16 bases separating them. The CDR3 loop reads CASSTWGGRGNTEAFF. The DNA of the CDR3 is TGTGCCAGTAGTACCTGGGGGGGGCGCGGGAACACTGAAGCTTTCTTT.

The CDR3 nucleotides read TGTGCCACCCCCGCCAGCACAGGGGCCCCTGCAACTAATGAAAAACTGTTTTTT. As protein: CATPASTGAPATNEKLFF. The genes are TRBV10-3 and TRBJ1-4, with TRBD1 identical over 7 bases. After removal of 10 bases from V and 0 bases from J, the junction contained 17 bases not matched to a gene. In germline, CDR1 is ENHRY, CDR2 SYGVKD. The CDR3 is 18 amino acids.

The genes are TRBV7-2 and TRBJ1-2; D remains ambiguous. Germline CDR1 SGHTA, CDR2 FQGNSA. CDR3 length: 13 residues. The V and J ends lost 1 base and 8 bases respectively, with 11 bases between them. The CDR3: CASSLEWGEGYTF. As DNA, the CDR3 is TGTGCCAGCAGCTTAGAGTGGGGAGAGGGCTACACCTTC.

The V gene is TRBV5-6, the J gene TRBJ1-1; 9 positions match TRBD1. Germline CDR1 and CDR2: SGHDT and YYEEEE. The CDR3 sequence is 14 residues long. V lost 4 bases, J lost 4 bases, and 5 bases stayed unmatched. For the CDR3, the DNA is TGTGCCAGCAGCGCGGGACAGGGATTCACTGAAGCTTTCTTT. Its protein product is CASSAGQGFTEAFF.